The rows below give T cell receptor beta chains drawn from one sample of a study of blood T cell repertoires in COVID-19. Sequenced by immunoSEQ multiplex PCR; TCRdb stores in-frame clones only, minus some. The sample has tens of thousands of clones; 90% are singletons. The sample was peripheral blood. The receptors were sampled from a man younger than 35 with COVID-19, enrolled during active disease. Each CDR3 is given with its conserved first and last residue.

>TRBJ2-2|TRBV29-1
CSVESPGSELFF
>TRBJ1-6|TRBV15
CATSRDRGLGNSPLHF
>TRBJ1-5|TRBV5-5
CASSFVGGGQPQHF
>TRBJ1-2|TRBV10-3
CAISESGRTLYGYTF
>TRBJ2-7|TRBV28
CASSLPTSGSPSYEQYF
>TRBJ1-5|TRBV14
CASSQEAGGNQPQHF
>TRBJ1-2|TRBV2
CASSPFRHPNNYGYTF
>TRBJ2-2|TRBV29-1
CSVDRVDTGELFF
>TRBJ2-1|TRBV19
CASINNGASNEQFF
>TRBJ2-5|TRBV7-2
CASSLASQGAQYF
>TRBJ2-7|TRBV7-9
CASSFPGLYEQYF
>TRBJ1-1|TRBV6-5
CASMYETEAFF
>TRBJ2-5|TRBV6-2/TRBV6-3
CASSAGQAAVETQYF
>TRBJ1-6|TRBV19
CASSTLDRENSPLHF
>TRBJ2-2|TRBV4-3
CASSQGFGRTGELFF
>TRBJ1-5|TRBV2
CASSEQGNQPQHF
>TRBJ2-7|TRBV6-5
CASSKRTASSYEQYF
>TRBJ1-5|TRBV2
CASSVGDRGMDQPQHF
>TRBJ2-1|TRBV5-1
CASSLAGTSGIQEQFF
>TRBJ1-2|TRBV14
CASSQDPAQKNGYTF
>TRBJ1-6|TRBV5-1
CASSPRGLGSPLHF
>TRBJ2-4|TRBV19
CASSSGTLLIQNIQYF
>TRBJ1-4|TRBV28
CASSPRGEKLLF
>TRBJ2-1|TRBV10-1
CASSDREAREQFF
>TRBJ1-1|TRBV28
CASSLSDQGANTEAFF
>TRBJ2-5|TRBV10-3
CAISEPGGSQETQYF
>TRBJ2-7|TRBV7-8
CASSLLGQGVRYF
>TRBJ1-5|TRBV9
CASSEGTSGAQPQHF
>TRBJ2-3|TRBV7-2
CASSFTGEETDTQYF
>TRBJ2-7|TRBV19
CASSIGTSGYEQYF
>TRBJ2-5|TRBV6-5
CASSYSGKLTQYF
>TRBJ1-2|TRBV9
CASSVEGGTNYGYTF
>TRBJ1-2|TRBV5-1
CASSLQGNYGYTF
>TRBJ2-1|TRBV7-2
CASSLASRTSGRANEQFF
>TRBJ2-1|TRBV24-1
CATNSHRTSNEQFF
>TRBJ1-1|TRBV18
CASSPEYMNTEAFF
>TRBJ1-6|TRBV18
CASSPGQWIPNSPLHF
>TRBJ1-5|TRBV7-8
CASSPRVGTQHF
>TRBJ2-7|TRBV7-2
CASSNQRVPTSPYEQYF
>TRBJ2-7|TRBV6-2/TRBV6-3
CASSATGGSVYEQYF
>TRBJ2-3|TRBV7-2
CASSLPGLADTDTQYF
>TRBJ2-2|TRBV7-6
CASSLSGLVNTGELFF
>TRBJ2-1|TRBV18
CASSPGQGTNEQFF
>TRBJ2-1|TRBV28
CASSLAGGGHEQFF
>TRBJ2-3|TRBV4-1
CASSHNLRTSGKADTQYF
>TRBJ1-4|TRBV28
CASSPWAGPATNEKLLF
>TRBJ2-1|TRBV5-4
CASSLTESSYNEQFF
>TRBJ1-5|TRBV28
CASRLATGNRNQPQHF
>TRBJ2-1|TRBV27
CASTYSGRVNEQFF
>TRBJ2-1|TRBV3-1/TRBV3-2
CASSLGGGRPSYNEQFF